The sequence of this T cell receptor (beta chain) was determined in a study of T cell repertoires in cytomegalovirus infection. About the study: CMV infection plus the matching HLA type was flagged by public TCR beta signatures. Notes on the study in general: Summed frequency of public TCR beta families distinguished CMV carriers with the relevant HLA. HLA-C-restricted CMV-specific TCR beta clonotypes prevailed in the ex vivo response.

TCRdb recomputed calls from the reads with MiXCR, one row per CDR3 protein. The data hold 250,000 to 300,000 distinct CDR3 sequences, with 25% observed a single time. This clonotype was observed a handful of times. What it binds is not known. The CDR3 sequence is 17 residues long. Germline loops: CDR1 SGHTA, CDR2 FQGNSA. V shed 5 bases and J shed 4 bases, with 21 bases lying between them. The chain is built from TRBV7-2 and TRBJ1-3; D is possibly TRBD1 (5 bases). The clonotype was recovered from a human donor in good health (CMV status not recorded). Some clones in this sample may be carry-over from other donors' samples. Sequenced input: PBMCs. The DNA for the CDR3 is TGTGCCAGCAGCCCAGACCCCAAAGGGACGCGGGGAAACACCATATATTTT. Translation gives CASSPDPKGTRGNTIYF.